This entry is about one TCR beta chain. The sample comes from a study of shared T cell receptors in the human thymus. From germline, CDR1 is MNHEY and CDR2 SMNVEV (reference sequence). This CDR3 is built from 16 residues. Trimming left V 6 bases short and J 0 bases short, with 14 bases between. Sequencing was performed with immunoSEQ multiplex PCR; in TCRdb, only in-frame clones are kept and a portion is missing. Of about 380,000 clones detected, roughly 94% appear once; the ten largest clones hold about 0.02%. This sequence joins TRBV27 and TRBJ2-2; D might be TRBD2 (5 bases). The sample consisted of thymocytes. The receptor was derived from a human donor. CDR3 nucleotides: TGTGCCAGCAGCTCGGAGCGGCCAACGAACACCGGGGAGCTGTTTTTT. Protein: CASSSERPTNTGELFF.